Shown below are 21 T cell receptor beta chains from a single sample sequenced in a study of T cells in Graves' hyperthyroidism and ophthalmopathy. Authors of the study amplified TCR beta CDR3 regions from RNA transcripts. The HTBI primer set drove a first-round RT-PCR of the TCR CDR3. TCRdb re-called the multiplex PCR reads with MiXCR, one entry per CDR3 protein. The sample contains under 40,000 distinct CDR3 sequences, just under 50% of which appear only once. Sequences were obtained from blood. Source of these receptors: a woman between 45 and 60 years old with Graves' hyperthyroidism that later progressed to Graves' ophthalmopathy.

The J gene is TRBJ2-7, the V gene TRBV10-3; the D is unclear. The V and J ends lost 5 bases and 10 bases respectively, with 21 bases between them. Germline CDR1 and CDR2: ENHRY and SYGVKD. This CDR3 has 14 residues. The CDR3 reads CAISFPDPPRRQYF. The CDR3 nucleotides read TGTGCCATCAGTTTCCCCGATCCTCCTCGTAGACAGTACTTC.

In this sample, this clonotype turned up many times. V is TRBV14 and J is TRBJ2-3, with 15 bases identical to TRBD2. CDR3 size: 16 residues. Germline assignment: CDR1 SGHDN and CDR2 FVKESK. The V gene end was trimmed by 3 bases and the J gene end by 5 bases; junction bases not matched to a gene: 3. CDR3 sequence: CASSHWTSGRGDTQYF. The CDR3 region has the DNA TGTGCCAGCAGCCACTGGACTAGCGGGAGGGGAGATACGCAGTATTTT.

In its sample, this clonotype was seen once. The genes are TRBV4-2 and TRBJ2-3; TRBD2 agrees at 13 bases. V lost 2 bases and J lost 4; bases outside the gene matches: 0. Germline lookup yields CDR1 LGHNA and CDR2 YNFKEQ. The CDR3 spans 15 residues. The CDR3 sequence is CASSQTSGGADTQYF. The CDR3 bases are TGTGCCAGCAGCCAAACTAGCGGGGGGGCAGATACGCAGTATTTT.

This clonotype has just a few counts. The rearrangement uses TRBV4-3 and TRBJ2-4; D is unresolved. CDR1 is LGHNA and CDR2 is YSLEER in the germline V gene. Trimming stripped 0 bases from V and 1 base from J, with 13 bases between. The length of the CDR3 is 17 residues. The CDR3 DNA reads as TGCGCCAGCAGCCAAGACGGTCCCCGTACGGCCAAAAACATTCAGTACTTC. It is translated as CASSQDGPRTAKNIQYF.

This chain links TRBV7-8 with TRBJ1-1; TRBD1 might be the D (6 bases). V was shortened by 4 bases and J by 8 bases, with 11 bases between the two germline ends. Germline V gene lookup returns CDR1 SGHVS and CDR2 FQNEAQ. CDR3 length: 12 residues. The CDR3 DNA reads as TGTGCCAGCAGCTCCGGGACACAAGAAGCTTTCTTT. It is translated as CASSSGTQEAFF. Looking up the rest from reference TRBV7-8 and TRBJ1-1 gives the full variable domain: GAGVSQSPRYKVAKRGQDVALRCDPISGHVSLFWYQQALGQGPEFLTYFQNEAQLDKSGLPSDRFFAERPEGSVSTLKIQRTQQEDSAVYLCASSSGTQEAFFGQGTRLTVV.

Within the sample, this clonotype is medium-sized (0.01 to 0.1%). The V and J genes are TRBV2 and TRBJ1-2; TRBD1 is a possible D gene (6 bases). Germline CDR1 SNHLY, CDR2 FYNNEI. The CDR3 length is 12 residues. V lost 7 bases and J lost 4, with 10 bases in between. As DNA, the CDR3 is TGTGCCAGCAAGGGACACACCTATGGCTACACCTTC. Its protein product is CASKGHTYGYTF.

This clonotype has a count of ten or more. The chain has TRBV12-3 or TRBV12-4 and TRBJ2-1, with D maybe TRBD2 (7 bases). The V end lost 3 bases, the J end lost 10 bases, and 13 bases lay between the germline ends. The CDR3 extends over 13 amino acids. CDR3 coding DNA: TGTGCCAGCAGTTTTGGGGGGGCAGAGGAGCAGTTCTTC. This codes for CASSFGGAEEQFF.

As to this clonotype: Germline and junction disagree at one end, which may indicate a read error. This chain joins TRBV6-5 and TRBJ2-7; TRBD1 aligns across 8 bases. The CDR3 is 12 residues long. Germline V CDR1 and CDR2: MNHEY, SVGAGI. CDR3 sequence (DNA): TGCGCCAGCAGGGACAGGCTATACGCGCAGTACTTC. Translated: CASRDRLYAQYF.

This clonotype showed up just a few times. V gene TRBV18 combines with J gene TRBJ2-7; the match to TRBD1 covers 12 bases. Trimming at V came to 3 bases and at J to 4 bases, leaving 7 bases not matched to a gene. This CDR3 is built from 16 residues. The germline V gene has CDR1 KGHSH and CDR2 LQKENI. DNA of the CDR3: TGTGCCAGCTCACCGGGGACAGGGGGCTTTGTATACGAGCAGTACTTC. Protein product: CASSPGTGGFVYEQYF.

This chain links TRBV7-2 with TRBJ1-6; D is unresolved. Germline V gives CDR1 SGHTA, CDR2 FQGNSA. Trimming took 5 bases from V and 8 from J, leaving 10 bases between them. The CDR3 totals 13 residues. CDR3 protein: CASSQEGYSPLHF. The CDR3 DNA sequence: TGTGCCAGCAGCCAAGAAGGCTATTCACCCCTCCACTTT.

This clonotype was found many times. The chain joins TRBV29-1 to TRBJ1-1, with D unresolved. V was cut by 7 bases and J by 0 bases, with 9 bases left in between. CDR1 is SQVTM and CDR2 is ANQGSEA in the germline V gene. The CDR3 has 12 amino acids. Here the CDR3 reads CSARQMNTEAFF. The CDR3 nucleotides are TGCAGCGCAAGGCAAATGAACACTGAAGCTTTCTTT.

The chain employs TRBV10-2 and TRBJ2-1, with 13 bases identical to TRBD2. Germline CDR1 is WSHSY and CDR2 is SAAADI. CDR3 length equals 16 residues. V trimming: 6 bases; J trimming: 3 bases; junction bases outside the gene matches: 5. The CDR3 region is CASRTGTSGNYNEQFF. For the CDR3, the DNA is TGCGCCAGCAGGACCGGGACTAGCGGGAACTACAATGAGCAGTTCTTC.

A word on this clonotype: Germline and junction disagree at one end, which may indicate a read error. The chain links TRBV11-3 to TRBJ2-1, with 9 bases aligning to TRBD1. The CDR3 contains 15 residues. Germline CDR1 and CDR2: SGHNT and YENEEA. CDR3 nucleotides: TGTGCCAGCAGCGCCGGGACAGGGAGCTACAATGAGCGGTTCTTC. Protein sequence: CASSAGTGSYNERFF.

This clonotype was observed at least ten times. V and J are TRBV7-2 and TRBJ2-7, with TRBD1 as a possible D gene (6 bases). CDR1 is SGHTA, CDR2 FQGNSA, per germline. There are 14 residues in the CDR3. The ends were cut back, 8 bases at V and 0 bases at J, with 14 bases in the middle. The CDR3 coding sequence is TGTGCCAGCGGCCCCGGGACACACTCCTACGAGCAGTACTTC. This sequence encodes CASGPGTHSYEQYF.

This clonotype was picked up many times. This chain links TRBV11-3 with TRBJ2-1, with D possibly TRBD2 on 6 matching bases. The germline gives CDR1 SGHNT, CDR2 YENEEA. V dropped 4 bases and J dropped 0 bases, with 22 bases sitting between them. The CDR3 consists of 19 residues. CDR3 amino acids: CASSSILLRRRDSYNEQFF. Written as DNA, the CDR3 is TGTGCCAGCAGCTCGATCTTGCTGCGTAGGCGGGACTCCTACAATGAGCAGTTCTTC.

Ten or more counts support this clonotype. The J gene is TRBJ2-3, the V gene TRBV7-9, with 7 bases aligning to TRBD1. The CDR3 totals 14 residues. In germline, CDR1 is SEHNR, CDR2 FQNEAQ (reference sequence). The ends lost 6 bases at V and 3 bases at J; junction bases unmatched: 6. The CDR3 bases are TGTGCCAGCAGTTACAGGGGCTTGACAGATACGCAGTATTTT. This translates into CASSYRGLTDTQYF.

The table lists this clonotype with many counts. The V gene is TRBV27, the J gene TRBJ2-7; D is ambiguous. The CDR3 loop spans 15 amino acids. V lost 0 bases and J lost 2, with 11 bases in between. Germline loops: CDR1 MNHEY, CDR2 SMNVEV (reference sequence). CDR3 residues: CASSLSARSPYEQYF. CDR3 bases: TGTGCCAGCAGTTTATCGGCTCGGAGCCCCTACGAGCAGTACTTC.

This clonotype was recorded at least ten times. The rearrangement uses TRBV30 and TRBJ1-2; possible D gene TRBD1, 5 bases. The CDR3 length is 12 residues. Germline V gene data show CDR1 as GTSNPN and CDR2 as SVGIG (reference sequence). Trimming removed 5 bases at V and 5 bases at J, with 12 bases between. The CDR3 protein is CAWAGSGYGYTF. CDR3 coding DNA: TGTGCCTGGGCAGGGTCGGGGTATGGCTACACCTTC. The variable domain in full, with the rest retrieved from reference TRBV30 and TRBJ1-2, is SQTIHQWPATLVQPVGSPLSLECTVEGTSNPNLYWYRQAAGRGLQLLFYSVGIGQISSEVPQNLSASRPQDRQFILSSKKLLLSDSGFYLCAWAGSGYGYTFGSGTRLTVV.

A remark on this clonotype: A much larger clone differs by one base, so this may be a read error. This chain uses TRBV5-4 with TRBJ2-1; D is unresolved. Germline CDR1 reads SGHNT; CDR2 reads YYREEE (reference sequence). The CDR3 has 14 residues. V gave up 3 bases and J gave up 8 bases, with 15 bases separating them. CDR3 coding DNA: TGTGCCAGCAGCTCGGTGAGGCAGTACGATGAGCAGTTCTTC. Encoded protein: CASSSVRQYDEQFF.

Ten or more counts support this clonotype. The chain combines TRBV10-3 with TRBJ2-7, with D possibly TRBD2 on 7 matching bases. V lost 3 bases and J lost 7, with 25 bases in between. The CDR3 is 17 residues long. The germline CDR1 and CDR2 sequences are ENHRY and SYGVKD. The CDR3 sequence: CAISETSPGRGAWEQYF. The CDR3 DNA follows: TGTGCCATCAGTGAAACCTCTCCGGGACGGGGGGCGTGGGAGCAGTACTTC.

This clonotype was recorded at least ten times. CDR3 nucleotide sequence: TGTGCCAGCACCCTAGTGCCGGGACAGGGATCCTACAATGAGCAGTTCTTC. This gives the protein CASTLVPGQGSYNEQFF. The genes are TRBV6-5 and TRBJ2-1, with TRBD1 matching 9 bases. Trimming cost V 7 bases and J 1 base; bases outside gene matches: 11. The germline V gene encodes CDR1 MNHEY and CDR2 SVGAGI. The CDR3 covers 17 residues.